This TCR beta chain was captured by sequencing in a study of Ad26.COV2.S vaccination and SARS-CoV-2 variants listed by TCRdb under 2021. Study-wide context: Vaccine-arm donors came from COV1001, a multicentre, randomized, double-blind, placebo-controlled phase I-IIa trial of Ad26.COV2.S in healthy adults. The TCR-sequenced set comprised approximately 30 samples: around 20 Ad26.COV2.S vaccine recipients, 5 placebo recipients and 8 SARS-CoV-2 convalescent individuals. Investigators remained blinded to trial group allocation during experiments and outcome assessment. Ad26.COV2.S was administered intramuscularly at a dose of 5x10^10 or 1x10^11 viral particles, either as one shot or as two shots given 56 days apart. TCRbeta repertoire sequencing was used to assess the specificity and breadth of SARS-CoV-2-reactive T cell receptors after Ad26.COV2.S vaccination. Participants in the trial were split at random into five groups of five each, receiving low-dose or high-dose Ad26.COV2.S once or twice, or else placebo on both occasions. Results the study describes overall, beyond this receptor: The study was not powered to compare responses between vaccine doses or regimens. The authors noted that total T cell responses may have been underestimated by the TCR breadth and depth analyses. Vaccine and placebo recipients had comparable non-spike TCR breadth, which fits with the vaccine containing only spike. After vaccination, spike-specific CD8+ and CD4+ T cell responses were reported to show substantial breadth. Spike-specific TCR breadth was higher in Ad26.COV2.S recipients than in placebo recipients (P = 0.0014).

The immunoSEQ Assay was used to sequence TCRbeta CDR3 regions. After extraction, genomic DNA underwent amplification by bias-controlled multiplex PCR, followed by high-throughput sequencing. The published analysis was carried out like this. To quantify the absolute abundance of every unique TCRbeta CDR3 region, sequences were collapsed and filtered. Usable DNA was measured by amplifying reference genes present in all nucleated cells, and TCRbeta template counts were normalized to that usable DNA to estimate T cell fraction. Repertoire TCRs were annotated as SARS-CoV-2-specific when V gene, CDR3 amino acid sequence and J gene were exactly matched to a known reactive TCR set. MIRA supplied the reference SARS-CoV-2 TCR set, which was filtered for enrichment in COVID-19-positive ImmuneCODE repertoires so that public or cross-reactive TCRs were removed. Using the MIRA antigens, annotated TCRs were further analysed by specific ORF or by position within an ORF. Depth was the summed frequency of annotated unique rearrangements, while breadth was defined as annotated unique rearrangements over total unique productive rearrangements. Two-sided Wilcoxon rank-sum tests were applied when comparing TCR breadth between groups. Held by TCRdb, this immuneACCESS table contains in-frame sequences only and omits some clones. Under half of the omission traces to an unresolved V gene where checked; the cause of the rest is unknown. D and trimming were read from the DNA, whereas the V and J calls and clone size are those reported in that table. The table for this sample lists around 300,000 clones; roughly 90% of them were counted only once. Around a tenth of the sample is held by the ten biggest clonotypes.

With regard to this clone: It lacks a known antigen. It has no much larger one-base neighbor in the sample; base qualities were not kept.

The germline V gene gives CDR1 as SGHAT and CDR2 as FQNNGV. Trimming at the junction amounts to 5 bases on V and 1 base on J, and the germline ends lie 5 bases apart. Counted from cysteine to phenylalanine, this CDR3 has 12 amino acids. Only the CDR3 DNA stays, 36 bases, in frame from base 1. What the treatment or condition label conveys for this sample: over 15 received Ad26.COV2.S at low or high dose, single or two shots; 5 received placebo; per-sample allocation not given. For vaccine and placebo recipients, repertoires were sequenced using samples collected on day 63 after the first injection. In Cohort 1b, 20 to 25 adults aged 18-55 years were enrolled at a single site in Boston, USA, between 29 July and 7 August 2020. Ad26.COV2.S was a replication-incompetent adenovirus type 26 vector that expressed a prefusion-stabilized SARS-CoV-2 spike protein derived from the original Wuhan strain.

The TCR originated in a person between 18 and 59 years old who received the Ad26.COV2.S COVID-19 vaccine or a placebo. The V gene is TRBV11-2 and the J gene is TRBJ1-1, with the identity of the D gene unclear. The sequencing used peripheral blood, collected in a trial of Ad26.COV2.S vaccine versus placebo. The DNA is as follows: TGTGCCAGCAGCCTTAAGAACACTGAAGCTTTCTTT. Its amino acids are CASSLKNTEAFF.